Listed below are T cell receptor beta chains from one sample, sequenced in a study of blood T cell repertoires in COVID-19. Clones were read by immunoSEQ multiplex PCR, and TCRdb kept only the in-frame ones, dropping some. The data show about 280,000 clones, about nine tenths seen once. The sequenced material came from peripheral blood. All receptors derive from a woman aged 40 to 49 who had recovered from COVID-19. Both conserved end residues are trimmed from each CDR3. Each record gives: J gene, V gene, CDR3 protein.

TRBJ1-5 | TRBV5-1 | ASSGGTGGNQPQH
TRBJ2-7 | TRBV6-6 | ASSYDNRYEQY
TRBJ2-3 | TRBV12-3/TRBV12-4 | ASSQGNTDTQY
TRBJ1-2 | TRBV5-4 | ASSRDRGYGYT
TRBJ2-2 | TRBV7-9 | ASSLGLAGAGELF
TRBJ1-5 | TRBV19 | ASSILGQGNQPQH
TRBJ2-1 | TRBV10-3 | AISAPVASGRPSSYNEQF
TRBJ2-1 | TRBV5-4 | ASSLGLAGGEEQF
TRBJ1-2 | TRBV27 | ASSGTGGGYT
TRBJ2-2 | TRBV6-2/TRBV6-3 | ASSYGWASGLTGELF
TRBJ2-5 | TRBV28 | ASSRQAPRGETQY
TRBJ2-3 | TRBV4-2 | ASSQDSLSGTDTQY
TRBJ1-2 | TRBV6-1 | ASSEGAGGGYT
TRBJ2-5 | TRBV27 | ASSYSGSVETQY
TRBJ2-1 | TRBV20-1 | SANSYNEQF
TRBJ2-2 | TRBV7-6 | ASSLRTSGSTGELF
TRBJ2-1 | TRBV19 | ASSMAGGNEQF
TRBJ2-5 | TRBV10-3 | AVGTSGAWETQY
TRBJ2-3 | TRBV6-5 | ASDGLAGGTDTQY
TRBJ2-5 | TRBV9 | ASSVGGAGGLLETQY
TRBJ1-1 | TRBV11-3 | ARVRGTEAF
TRBJ1-4 | TRBV18 | ASSPRTGEEKLF
TRBJ1-5 | TRBV7-8 | ASSLARAASNQPQH
TRBJ1-2 | TRBV29-1 | SVDGRGREGYT
TRBJ2-3 | TRBV25-1 | ASKGAGDTQY
TRBJ2-7 | TRBV7-9 | ASSPYRDAASYEQY
TRBJ2-7 | TRBV7-6 | ASSLGAGTSYEQY
TRBJ2-2 | TRBV29-1 | SVGQGGNTGELF
TRBJ2-1 | TRBV27 | ASRGQGPYNEQF
TRBJ2-3 | TRBV10-3 | AISGTSGTGLIDTQY
TRBJ2-3 | TRBV5-1 | ASSFVAGEGTDTQY
TRBJ1-5 | TRBV7-2 | ASSYPGDSAPNYQPQH
TRBJ2-7 | TRBV5-4 | ASSPQDRSYEQY
TRBJ2-5 | TRBV15 | ATSSFSGAQETQY
TRBJ1-2 | TRBV19 | ASLGQGRGYT
TRBJ1-4 | TRBV5-5 | ASSSFGQGDEKLF
TRBJ2-1 | TRBV2 | ASAPQLAYEQF
TRBJ1-1 | TRBV28 | ASRHPPDRVLLNTEAF
TRBJ1-2 | TRBV24-1 | ATSDPRMEGYT
TRBJ1-2 | TRBV6-5 | AGKDSSGVYGYT
TRBJ2-5 | TRBV13 | ASSSGTSRSETQY
TRBJ2-7 | TRBV7-9 | ASSTDGGVGQY
TRBJ1-2 | TRBV28 | ASSSGQGPFRSNYGYT
TRBJ2-7 | TRBV20-1 | SASTSGGYEQY
TRBJ2-1 | TRBV19 | ASSIVGGMTSGEQF
TRBJ2-3 | TRBV18 | ASSTSTSTDTQY
TRBJ2-1 | TRBV9 | ASSPRLTSGRGNEQF
TRBJ1-1 | TRBV5-1 | ASRDPGGVVNTEAF
TRBJ1-6 | TRBV5-1 | ASSLDRGSSPLH
TRBJ2-3 | TRBV4-2 | ASSQEVRAPSTDTQY
TRBJ1-5 | TRBV9 | ASSVGTGANQPQH
TRBJ2-7 | TRBV7-3 | ASSPSGVHEQY
TRBJ2-1 | TRBV4-2 | ASSPRLAGPDEQF